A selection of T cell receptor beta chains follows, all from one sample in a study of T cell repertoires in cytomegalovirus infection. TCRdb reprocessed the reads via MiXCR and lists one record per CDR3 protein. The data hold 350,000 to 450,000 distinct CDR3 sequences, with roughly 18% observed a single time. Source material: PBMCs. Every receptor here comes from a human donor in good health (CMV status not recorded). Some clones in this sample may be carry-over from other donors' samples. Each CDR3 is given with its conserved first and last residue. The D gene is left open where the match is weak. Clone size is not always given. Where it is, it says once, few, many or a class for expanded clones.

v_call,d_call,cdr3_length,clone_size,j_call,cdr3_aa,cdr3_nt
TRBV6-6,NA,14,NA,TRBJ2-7,CASVGVRTTYEQYF,TGTGCCAGCGTGGGGGTCAGAACTACCTACGAGCAGTACTTC
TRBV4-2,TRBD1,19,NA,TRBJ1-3,CASSQEPGTGVFPGNTIYF,TGTGCCAGCAGCCAAGAGCCCGGGACAGGGGTATTTCCTGGAAACACCATATATTTT
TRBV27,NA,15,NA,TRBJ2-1,CASSPRRGVHNEQFF,TGTGCCAGCAGCCCAAGGAGGGGGGTACACAATGAGCAGTTCTTC
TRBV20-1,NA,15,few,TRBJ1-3,CSARSGRATGNTIYF,TGCAGTGCTAGGTCTGGCAGGGCCACTGGAAACACCATATATTTT
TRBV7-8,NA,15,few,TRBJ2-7,CASSLVSGRADEQYF,TGTGCCAGCAGCTTAGTGTCAGGTCGAGCGGACGAGCAGTACTTC
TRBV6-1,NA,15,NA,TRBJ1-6,CASSEFPENGSPLHF,TGTGCCAGCAGTGAATTTCCGGAAAACGGGTCACCCCTCCACTTT
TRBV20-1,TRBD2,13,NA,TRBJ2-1,CSAYSGSWDEQFF,TGCAGTGCTTATAGCGGGAGTTGGGATGAGCAGTTCTTC
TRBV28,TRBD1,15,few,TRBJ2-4,CASSHRDRGKNIQYF,TGTGCCAGCAGTCATCGGGACAGGGGAAAAAACATTCAGTACTTC
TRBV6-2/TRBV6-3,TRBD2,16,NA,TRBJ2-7,CASSTPDLAENYEQYF,TGTGCCAGCAGTACCCCTGACCTAGCGGAGAACTACGAGCAGTACTTC
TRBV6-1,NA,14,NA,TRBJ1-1,CASSLDRSKSEAFF,TGTGCCAGCAGTCTGGACAGATCGAAATCTGAAGCTTTCTTT
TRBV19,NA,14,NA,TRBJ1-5,CADWGTAADQPQHF,TGTGCCGATTGGGGCACGGCCGCGGATCAGCCCCAGCATTTT
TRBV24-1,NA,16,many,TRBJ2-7,CATSDSRQWGSYEQYF,TGTGCCACCAGTGATTCCCGACAATGGGGCTCCTACGAGCAGTACTTC
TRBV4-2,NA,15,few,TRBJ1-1,CASSQIGHMNTEAFF,TGTGCCAGCAGCCAAATTGGGCATATGAACACTGAAGCTTTCTTT
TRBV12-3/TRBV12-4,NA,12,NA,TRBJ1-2,CASSPGRLGYTF,TGTGCCAGCAGTCCGGGACGTCTTGGCTACACCTTC
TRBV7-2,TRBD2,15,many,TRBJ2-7,CASSPTSGGSYEQYF,TGTGCCAGCAGCCCCACTAGCGGGGGCTCCTACGAGCAGTACTTC
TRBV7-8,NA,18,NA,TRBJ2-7,CASSLPRLAEGLFYEQYF,TGTGCCAGCAGCCTCCCCCGGTTGGCCGAGGGATTATTCTACGAGCAGTACTTC
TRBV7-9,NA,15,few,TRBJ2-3,CASSQIQGLSDTQYF,TGTGCCAGCAGCCAAATCCAGGGGTTATCAGATACGCAGTATTTT
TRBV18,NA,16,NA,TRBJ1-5,CASSPTISGENQPQHF,TGTGCCAGCTCACCAACCATTTCTGGGGAAAATCAGCCCCAGCATTTT
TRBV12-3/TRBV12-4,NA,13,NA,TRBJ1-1,CASSPTSDTEALF,TGTGCCAGCAGTCCGACCTCTGACACTGAAGCTCTCTTT